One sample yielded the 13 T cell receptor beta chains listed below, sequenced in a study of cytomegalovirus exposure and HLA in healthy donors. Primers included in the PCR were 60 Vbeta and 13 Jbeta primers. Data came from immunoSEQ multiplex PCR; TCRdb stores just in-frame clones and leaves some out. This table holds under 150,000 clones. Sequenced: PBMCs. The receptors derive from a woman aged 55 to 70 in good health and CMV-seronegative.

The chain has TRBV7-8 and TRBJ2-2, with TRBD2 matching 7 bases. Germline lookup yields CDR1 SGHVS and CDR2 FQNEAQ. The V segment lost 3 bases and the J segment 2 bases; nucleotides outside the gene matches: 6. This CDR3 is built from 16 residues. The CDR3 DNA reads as TGTGCCAGCAGCTTTTCCCTAGCGGTTAACACCGGGGAGCTGTTTTTT. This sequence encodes CASSFSLAVNTGELFF.

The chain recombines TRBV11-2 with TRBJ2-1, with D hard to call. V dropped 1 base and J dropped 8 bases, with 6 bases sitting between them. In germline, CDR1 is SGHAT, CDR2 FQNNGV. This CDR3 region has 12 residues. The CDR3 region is CASSLVVYEQFF. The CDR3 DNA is TGTGCCAGCAGCTTAGTAGTGTATGAGCAGTTCTTC.

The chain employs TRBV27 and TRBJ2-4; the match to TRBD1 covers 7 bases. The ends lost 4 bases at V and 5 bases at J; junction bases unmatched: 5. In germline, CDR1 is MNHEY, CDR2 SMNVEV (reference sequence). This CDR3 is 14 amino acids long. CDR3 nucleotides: TGTGCCAGCAGTTCCCGACAGGGACAAAACATTCAGTACTTC. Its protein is CASSSRQGQNIQYF.

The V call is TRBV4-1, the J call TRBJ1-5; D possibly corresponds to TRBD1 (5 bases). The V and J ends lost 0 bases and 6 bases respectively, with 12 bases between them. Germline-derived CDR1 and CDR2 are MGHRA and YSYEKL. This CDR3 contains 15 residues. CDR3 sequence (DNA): TGCGCCAGCAGCCAAGATGGCAGGGCCGGTCAGCCCCAGCATTTT. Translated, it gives CASSQDGRAGQPQHF.

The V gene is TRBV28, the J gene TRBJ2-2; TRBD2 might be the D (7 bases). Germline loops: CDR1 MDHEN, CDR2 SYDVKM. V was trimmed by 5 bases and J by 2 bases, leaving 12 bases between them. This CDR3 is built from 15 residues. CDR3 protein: CASSQGGGNTGELFF. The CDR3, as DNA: TGTGCCAGCAGTCAAGGGGGGGGAAACACCGGGGAGCTGTTTTTT.

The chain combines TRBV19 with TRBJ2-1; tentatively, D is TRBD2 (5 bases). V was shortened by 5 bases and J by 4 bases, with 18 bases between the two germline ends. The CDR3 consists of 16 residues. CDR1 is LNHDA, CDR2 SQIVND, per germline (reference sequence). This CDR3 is CASSQYTLLGYNEQFF. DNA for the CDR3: TGTGCCAGTAGTCAATATACACTACTAGGGTACAATGAGCAGTTCTTC.

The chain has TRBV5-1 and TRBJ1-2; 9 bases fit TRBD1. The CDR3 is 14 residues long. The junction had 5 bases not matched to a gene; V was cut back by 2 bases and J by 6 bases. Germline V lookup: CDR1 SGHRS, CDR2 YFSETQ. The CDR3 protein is CASSLRQGEDGYTF. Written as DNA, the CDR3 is TGCGCCAGCAGCTTACGACAGGGGGAGGATGGCTACACCTTC.

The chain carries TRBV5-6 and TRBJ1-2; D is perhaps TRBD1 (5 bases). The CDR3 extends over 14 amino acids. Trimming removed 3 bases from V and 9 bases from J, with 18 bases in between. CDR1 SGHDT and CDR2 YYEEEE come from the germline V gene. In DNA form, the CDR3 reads TGTGCCAGCAGCTGGGGGGACTCAGGTTATAGCTACACCTTC. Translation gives CASSWGDSGYSYTF.

The CDR3 sequence: CASSRGRTQPQHF. The CDR3 bases are TGTGCCAGCAGTAGAGGGAGAACTCAGCCCCAGCATTTT. The chain uses TRBV28 and TRBJ1-5; D is unresolved. V was cut by 5 bases and J by 6 bases, with 11 bases left in between. This CDR3 comprises 13 residues. Germline lookup yields CDR1 MDHEN and CDR2 SYDVKM.

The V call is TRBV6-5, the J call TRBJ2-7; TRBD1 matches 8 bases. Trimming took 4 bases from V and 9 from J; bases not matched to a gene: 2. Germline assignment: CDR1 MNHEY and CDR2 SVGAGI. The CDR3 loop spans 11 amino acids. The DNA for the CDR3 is TGTGCCAGCAGTTCCGGGACAGGGCAGTACTTC. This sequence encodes CASSSGTGQYF.

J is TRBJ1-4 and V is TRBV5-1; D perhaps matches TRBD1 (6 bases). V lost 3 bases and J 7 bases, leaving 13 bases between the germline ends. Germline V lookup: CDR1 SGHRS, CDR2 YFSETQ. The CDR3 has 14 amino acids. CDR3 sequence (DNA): TGCGCCAGCAGCTCAGGGGATTTGGGTGAAAAACTGTTTTTT. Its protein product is CASSSGDLGEKLFF.

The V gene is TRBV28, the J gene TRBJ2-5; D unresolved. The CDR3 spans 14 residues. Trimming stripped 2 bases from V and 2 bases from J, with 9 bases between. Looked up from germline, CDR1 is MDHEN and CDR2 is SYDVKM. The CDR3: CASSLIRTQETQYF. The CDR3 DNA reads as TGTGCCAGCAGTTTAATCAGAACACAAGAGACCCAGTACTTC.

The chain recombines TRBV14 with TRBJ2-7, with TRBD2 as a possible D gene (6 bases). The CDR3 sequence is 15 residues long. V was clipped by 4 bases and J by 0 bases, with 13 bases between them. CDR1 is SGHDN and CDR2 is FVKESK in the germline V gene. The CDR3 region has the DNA TGTGCCAGCAGCCCGCGGGGCCCGATCTCCTACGAGCAGTACTTC. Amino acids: CASSPRGPISYEQYF.